These T cell receptor beta chains were read from a single sample in a study of regulatory T cells in long-lasting Graves disease. One entry per CDR3 protein results from TCRdb running MiXCR on the multiplex PCR reads. The sample lists about 660,000 distinct CDR3 sequences; 25% to 35% were seen once. The specimen comprised peripheral blood mononuclear cells (PBMCs), sampled when the disease was refractory, from a patient treated with antithyroid drugs. These receptors were collected from a female donor with Graves disease. The conserved cysteine and the conserved F or W are not part of the CDR3 here.

J gene,V gene,CDR3 protein
TRBJ2-7,TRBV6-1,ASRSGPYEQY
TRBJ1-5,TRBV6-1,ASSLGTGGLWSNQPQH
TRBJ2-5,TRBV12-5,ASGLGPLAFQETQY
TRBJ2-5,TRBV7-3,ASSFRDRETQY
TRBJ2-7,TRBV20-1,SASYSWDSYEQY
TRBJ2-7,TRBV3-1,ASSQVGEQY
TRBJ2-5,TRBV6-1,ASSEAGPHILAGLRETQY
TRBJ1-1,TRBV24-1,ATSDRAFSEAF
TRBJ1-2,TRBV6-5,ASSYSKQTDYGYT
TRBJ2-2,TRBV2,ASLPRTGMTGELF
TRBJ2-7,TRBV7-3,ASSPTRTSVEQY
TRBJ2-5,TRBV11-1,ASSHLNYQETQY
TRBJ1-2,TRBV11-2,ASSPIRGGGYT
TRBJ1-5,TRBV3-1,ASSQYSGEQPQH
TRBJ1-5,TRBV12-3/TRBV12-4,ASSLGVGREPQH
TRBJ2-7,TRBV2,ASWADSAGSYEQY
TRBJ1-3,TRBV28,ASSLMGTSSGNTIY
TRBJ2-7,TRBV28,ASSQPPGHWVEYEQY
TRBJ1-1,TRBV28,ASWRVGKNTEAF
TRBJ1-1,TRBV6-1,ASTSDRVGHYTEAF
TRBJ2-7,TRBV3-1,ASSSSGWDLGQY
TRBJ2-7,TRBV20-1,SASGVKGEQY
TRBJ1-1,TRBV20-1,SARDQNRGVNPEAF
TRBJ2-2,TRBV27,ASRNRDRGWANTGELF
TRBJ2-7,TRBV20-1,SAAITEFEQY
TRBJ2-7,TRBV3-1,ASSQDTSGRFYEQY
TRBJ1-1,TRBV5-1,ASSLSGKGNTEAF
TRBJ1-6,TRBV20-1,SARDATGLSSNSPLH
TRBJ1-1,TRBV14,ASSLGTGIIEAF
TRBJ2-7,TRBV7-6,ASSLRGGGVSYEQY
TRBJ1-5,TRBV20-1,SARVAADLTPQH
TRBJ2-6,TRBV6-1,ASSADRASFGGANVLT
TRBJ2-6,TRBV12-5,ASGLVLGSTSFSGANVLT
TRBJ2-7,TRBV7-9,ASSAQLASYEQY
TRBJ1-2,TRBV19,ASSIGRFRGYT
TRBJ2-4,TRBV5-5,ASSLVQGTFLQY
TRBJ1-2,TRBV29-1,SVDGWLSTANYGYT
TRBJ1-5,TRBV6-4,ASSFSRGPQH
TRBJ1-6,TRBV27,ASSPTGTGLSPLH
TRBJ1-2,TRBV19,ASRSDTYT
TRBJ1-4,TRBV29-1,SVEAGVDEKLF
TRBJ2-2,TRBV6-2/TRBV6-3,ASSPRAGGHTGELF
TRBJ1-2,TRBV12-3/TRBV12-4,ASRQGARGYA
TRBJ1-2,TRBV28,ASSPNRGWGGYT
TRBJ2-5,TRBV3-1,ASSQDRLETQY
TRBJ1-1,TRBV12-3/TRBV12-4,ASSSGLGTEAF
TRBJ2-5,TRBV3-1,ASSQPSRPSRETQY